The 8 T cell receptor beta chains given below trace back to one sample, sequenced in a study of radiation and T cells in renal cell carcinoma. The time point is: baseline pretreatment blood. Treatment given: 15 Gy SBRT to primary tumor, nephrectomy 4 weeks later. Method: immunoSEQ multiplex PCR; TCRdb's copy keeps in-frame clones and lacks some. The sample holds approximately 45,000 clones, 83% seen once. Sequences were derived from blood, sampled from a patient whose treatment included radiotherapy and nephrectomy. These receptors all come from a woman aged 70-85 years with renal cell carcinoma.

V and J are TRBV2 and TRBJ2-7, with D tentatively TRBD1 (6 bases). Trimming left V 7 bases short and J 0 bases short, with 13 bases between. CDR1 and CDR2 from the germline V gene are SNHLY and FYNNEI. The CDR3 consists of 14 residues. This CDR3 reads CASKITGTSYEQYF. In DNA form, the CDR3 reads TGTGCCAGCAAAATTACAGGGACCTCCTACGAGCAGTACTTC.

V usage is TRBV29-1 and J usage is TRBJ2-5; 8 bases are a match to TRBD2. This CDR3 comprises 14 residues. V gave up 6 bases and J gave up 4 bases; unmatched junction bases: 10. Germline V gives CDR1 SQVTM, CDR2 ANQGSEA. CDR3 loop: CSVGSSGSAETQYF. CDR3 in DNA: TGCAGCGTCGGATCAAGCGGGAGCGCAGAGACCCAGTACTTC.

The V call is TRBV6-6, the J call TRBJ1-2; 8 bases are shared with TRBD1. Trimming took 6 bases from V and 3 from J; bases not matched to a gene: 3. Germline-derived CDR1 and CDR2 are MNHNY and SVGAGI (reference sequence). This CDR3 region has 13 residues. DNA of the CDR3: TGTGCCAGCAGCGCGACAGGGGACTATGGCTACACCTTC. Encoded protein: CASSATGDYGYTF.

CDR3 protein: CASSRSQGPYGYTF. The CDR3 DNA reads TGTGCCAGCTCACGGTCCCAGGGGCCCTATGGCTACACCTTC. The V gene is TRBV18, the J gene TRBJ1-2, with D possibly being TRBD1 (6 bases). The CDR3 is made up of 14 amino acids. V lost 4 bases to trimming and J lost 4 bases, with 13 bases between them. The V gene's germline CDR1 is KGHSH and CDR2 LQKENI. Combining the CDR3 with reference TRBV18 and TRBJ1-2 gives the whole variable domain NAGVMQNPRHLVRRRGQEARLRCSPMKGHSHVYWYRQLPEEGLKFMVYLQKENIIDESGMPKERFSAEFPKEGPSILRIQQVVRGDSAAYFCASSRSQGPYGYTFGSGTRLTVV.

V usage is TRBV7-8 and J usage is TRBJ2-1; tentatively, D is TRBD1 or TRBD2 (5 bases each). The CDR3 consists of 14 residues. CDR1 SGHVS and CDR2 FQNEAQ come from the germline V gene. Trimming shortened V by 4 bases and J by 7 bases, and 14 bases separated the two germline ends. The CDR3 sequence is CASSWGIGSNEQFF. The DNA for the CDR3 is TGTGCCAGCAGCTGGGGGATAGGGAGTAATGAGCAGTTCTTC.

The V call is TRBV6-1, the J call TRBJ1-3; no clear D. Germline loops: CDR1 MNHNS, CDR2 SASEGT. The V end lost 8 bases, the J end lost 8 bases, and 7 bases lay between the germline ends. The CDR3 has 10 amino acids. Here the CDR3 DNA reads TGTGCCAGCGCCGGGGACACCATATATTTT. This translates into CASAGDTIYF.

The DNA of the CDR3 is TGTGCCAGTAGTATCTCCAGGGTGAACACTGAAGCTTTCTTT. Translating it yields CASSISRVNTEAFF. This chain joins TRBV19 and TRBJ1-1, with D maybe TRBD1 (5 bases). This CDR3 has 14 amino acids. CDR1 is LNHDA and CDR2 is SQIVND in the germline V gene (reference sequence). The germline V and J ends were trimmed by 3 bases and 0 bases, with 8 bases remaining between them. Based on the CDR3 plus reference TRBV19 and TRBJ1-1, the full variable domain is DGGITQSPKYLFRKEGQNVTLSCEQNLNHDAMYWYRQDPGQGLRLIYYSQIVNDFQKGDIAEGYSVSREKKESFPLTVTSAQKNPTAFYLCASSISRVNTEAFFGQGTRLTVV.

The chain carries TRBV7-6 and TRBJ2-3; perhaps TRBD1 as D (5 bases). The V gene's germline CDR1 is SGHVS and CDR2 FNYEAQ. Trimming stripped 1 base from V and 5 bases from J, with 10 bases between. CDR3 length: 14 residues. The CDR3 reads CASSLGTGQDTQYF. CDR3 DNA: TGTGCCAGCAGCTTAGGAACTGGACAAGATACGCAGTATTTT.